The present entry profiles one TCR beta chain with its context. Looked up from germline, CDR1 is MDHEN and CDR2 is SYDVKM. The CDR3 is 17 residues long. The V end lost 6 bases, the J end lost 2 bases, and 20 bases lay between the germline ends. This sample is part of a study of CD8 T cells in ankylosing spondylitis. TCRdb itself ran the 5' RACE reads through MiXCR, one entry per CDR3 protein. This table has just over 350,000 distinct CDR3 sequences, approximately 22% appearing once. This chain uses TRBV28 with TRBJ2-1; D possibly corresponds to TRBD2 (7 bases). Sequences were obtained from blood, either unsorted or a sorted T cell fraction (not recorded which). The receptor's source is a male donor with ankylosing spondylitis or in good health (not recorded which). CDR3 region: CASSSPEWGGTYNEQFF. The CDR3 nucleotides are TGTGCCAGCAGCTCCCCCGAATGGGGGGGCACCTACAATGAGCAGTTCTTC.